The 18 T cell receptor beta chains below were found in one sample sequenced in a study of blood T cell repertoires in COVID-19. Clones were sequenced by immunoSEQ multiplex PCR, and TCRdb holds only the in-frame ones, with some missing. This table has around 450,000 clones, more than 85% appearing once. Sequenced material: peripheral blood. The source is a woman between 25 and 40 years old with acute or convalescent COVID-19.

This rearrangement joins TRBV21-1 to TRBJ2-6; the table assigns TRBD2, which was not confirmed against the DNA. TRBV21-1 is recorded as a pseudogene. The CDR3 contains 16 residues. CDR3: CASSKTSEGGANVLTF. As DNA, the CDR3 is TGTGCCAGCAGCAAAACCTCGGAGGGGGGGGCCAACGTCCTGACTTTC.

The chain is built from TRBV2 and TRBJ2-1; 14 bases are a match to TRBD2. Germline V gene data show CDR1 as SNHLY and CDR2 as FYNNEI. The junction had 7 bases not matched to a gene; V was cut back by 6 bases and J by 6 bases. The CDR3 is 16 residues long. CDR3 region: CASRMRLAGGLNEQFF. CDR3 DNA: TGTGCCAGCAGGATGAGACTAGCGGGGGGGCTCAATGAGCAGTTCTTC.

The CDR3 loop is CASSVSARAYGYTF. The CDR3 nucleotides are TGTGCCAGCAGCGTATCGGCCAGGGCCTATGGCTACACCTTC. The rearrangement links TRBV9 to TRBJ1-2, with a possible D match to TRBD1 (5 bases). The CDR3 is made up of 14 amino acids. The germline V and J ends were trimmed by 1 base and 4 bases, with 11 bases remaining between them. Germline V gene sequence: CDR1 SGDLS, CDR2 YYNGEE.

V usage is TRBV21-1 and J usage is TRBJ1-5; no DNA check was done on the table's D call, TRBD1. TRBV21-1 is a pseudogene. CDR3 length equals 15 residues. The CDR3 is CVPASQGVRSQPQHF. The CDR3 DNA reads TGTGTGCCAGCCTCCCAGGGCGTTCGGTCTCAGCCCCAGCATTTT.

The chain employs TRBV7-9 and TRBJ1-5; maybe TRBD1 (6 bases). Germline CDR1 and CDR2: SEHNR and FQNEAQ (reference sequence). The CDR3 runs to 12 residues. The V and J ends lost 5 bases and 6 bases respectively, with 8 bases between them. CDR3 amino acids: CASSLQGQPQHF. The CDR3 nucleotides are TGTGCCAGCAGCCTACAGGGTCAGCCCCAGCATTTT.

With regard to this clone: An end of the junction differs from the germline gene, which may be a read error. The CDR3 DNA sequence: TGTGCCAGCAGCTTAGTGCAGGGGGCGAAAACCGGGGAGCTGTTTTTT. It encodes CASSLVQGAKTGELFF. The rearrangement joins TRBV7-8 to TRBJ2-2; TRBD1 matches at 8 bases. Germline V gene sequence: CDR1 SGHVS, CDR2 FQNEAQ. The CDR3 is 16 residues long.

The CDR3 coding sequence is TGTGCCAGCACCCCAGGATTAAGGGGAGGCGGTCAGCCCCAGCATTTT. Amino acid sequence: CASTPGLRGGGQPQHF. This rearrangement joins TRBV6-6 to TRBJ1-5; possibly TRBD1 for D (5 bases). Germline values: CDR1 MNHNY, CDR2 SVGAGI (reference sequence). This CDR3 region has 16 residues. V lost 7 bases, J lost 6 bases, and 22 bases lay in between.

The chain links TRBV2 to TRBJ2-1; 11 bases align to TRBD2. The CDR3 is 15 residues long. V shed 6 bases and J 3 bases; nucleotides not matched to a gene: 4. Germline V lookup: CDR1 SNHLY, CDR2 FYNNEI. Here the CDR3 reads CASSKLAGDYNEQFF. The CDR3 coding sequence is TGTGCCAGCAGCAAACTAGCGGGGGACTACAATGAGCAGTTCTTC.

CDR3 amino acids: CASSEVPGQQETQYF. Written as DNA, the CDR3 is TGTGCCAGCAGTGAAGTTCCGGGACAACAAGAGACCCAGTACTTC. This chain links TRBV2 with TRBJ2-5, with D tentatively TRBD1 (6 bases). The CDR3 loop spans 15 amino acids. V lost 1 base and J 2 bases, leaving 11 bases between the germline ends. Germline values: CDR1 SNHLY, CDR2 FYNNEI.

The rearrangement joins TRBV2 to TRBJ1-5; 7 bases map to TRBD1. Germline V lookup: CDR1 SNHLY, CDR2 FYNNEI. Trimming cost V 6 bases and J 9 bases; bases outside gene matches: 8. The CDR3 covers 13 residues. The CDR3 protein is CASRGTAAGPQHF. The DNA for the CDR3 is TGTGCCAGCAGGGGGACAGCTGCAGGGCCCCAGCATTTT.

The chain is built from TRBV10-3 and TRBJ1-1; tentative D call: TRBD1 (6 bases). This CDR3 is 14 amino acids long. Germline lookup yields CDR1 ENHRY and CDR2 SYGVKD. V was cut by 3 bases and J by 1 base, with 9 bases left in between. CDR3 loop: CAISDTRGNTEAFF. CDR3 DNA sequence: TGTGCCATCAGTGATACCAGGGGGAACACTGAAGCTTTCTTT.

The CDR3 spells CASSHRDEQYF. In DNA, the CDR3 is TGTGCCAGCAGCCACCGGGACGAGCAGTACTTC. This chain connects TRBV3-1 (or the pseudogene TRBV3-2) to TRBJ2-7; D is undetermined. CDR1 LGHDT and CDR2 YNNKEL come from the germline V gene (reference sequence). This CDR3 spans 11 amino acids. Trimming removed 3 bases at V and 5 bases at J, with 5 bases between.

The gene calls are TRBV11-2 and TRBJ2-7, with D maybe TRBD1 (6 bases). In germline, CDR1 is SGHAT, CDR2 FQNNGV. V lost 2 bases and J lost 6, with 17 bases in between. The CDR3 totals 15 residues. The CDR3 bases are TGTGCCAGCAGCTTACTCTGGGGCAGGGGTGGCGAGCAGTACTTC. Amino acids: CASSLLWGRGGEQYF.

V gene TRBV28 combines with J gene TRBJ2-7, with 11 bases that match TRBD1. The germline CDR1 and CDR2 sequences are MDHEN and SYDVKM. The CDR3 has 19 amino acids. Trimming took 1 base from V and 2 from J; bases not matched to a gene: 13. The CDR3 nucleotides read TGTGCCAGCAGTTTATCCTGGAAGAGGGACAGGGGGATTACCTACGAGCAGTACTTC. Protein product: CASSLSWKRDRGITYEQYF.

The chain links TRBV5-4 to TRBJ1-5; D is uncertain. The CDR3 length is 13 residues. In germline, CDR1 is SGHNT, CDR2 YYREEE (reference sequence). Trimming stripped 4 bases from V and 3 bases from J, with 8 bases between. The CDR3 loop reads CASSPGVNQPQHF. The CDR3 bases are TGTGCCAGCAGCCCGGGAGTCAATCAGCCCCAGCATTTT. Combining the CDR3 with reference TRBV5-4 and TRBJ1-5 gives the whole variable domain ETGVTQSPTHLIKTRGQQVTLRCSSQSGHNTVSWYQQALGQGPQFIFQYYREEENGRGNFPPRFSGLQFPNYSSELNVNALELDDSALYLCASSPGVNQPQHFGDGTRLSIL.

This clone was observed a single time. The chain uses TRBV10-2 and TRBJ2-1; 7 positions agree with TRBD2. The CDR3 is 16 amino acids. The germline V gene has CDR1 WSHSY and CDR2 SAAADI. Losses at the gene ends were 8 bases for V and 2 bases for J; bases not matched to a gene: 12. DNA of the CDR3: TGCGCCAGCGGGACTCTGGCTAGCGGTCCCTACAATGAGCAGTTCTTC. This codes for CASGTLASGPYNEQFF.

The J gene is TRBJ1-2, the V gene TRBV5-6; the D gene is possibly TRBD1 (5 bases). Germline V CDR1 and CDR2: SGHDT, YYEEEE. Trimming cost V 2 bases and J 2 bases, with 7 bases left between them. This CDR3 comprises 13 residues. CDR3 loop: CASSFQGNYGYTF. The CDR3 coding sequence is TGTGCCAGCAGCTTTCAGGGAAACTATGGCTACACCTTC.

In DNA, the CDR3 is TGTGCCAGCAGTGAGAAAGAGACAGCCTCTGGGGCCAACGTCCTGACTTTC. This gives the protein CASSEKETASGANVLTF. The chain carries TRBV6-1 and TRBJ2-6; perhaps TRBD1 as D (5 bases). The CDR3 runs to 17 residues. The germline V gene has CDR1 MNHNS and CDR2 SASEGT. Trimming took 3 bases from V and 0 from J, leaving 12 bases between them.